This T cell receptor (beta chain) was observed in a study of early T cells in non-severe SARS-CoV-2 infection. Whole-study context: Bulk RNA from unsorted whole blood was sequenced; chains were unpaired.

Individual cDNA molecules carried attached unique molecular identifiers. TCRdb re-analysed the 5' RACE reads in MiXCR, keeping a single row per CDR3 protein. The sample contains about 81,000 distinct CDR3 sequences, around 5.6% of which appear only once. This clonotype was found many times. The source is an adult who was a healthcare worker with PCR-confirmed SARS-CoV-2 infection or an uninfected control (not recorded which). The sequenced material came from whole blood.

CDR3 protein: CSVETVNTEAFF. CDR3 bases: TGCAGCGTTGAGACAGTGAACACTGAAGCTTTCTTT. The chain couples TRBV29-1 to TRBJ1-1, with a possible D match to TRBD1 (5 bases). Germline-derived CDR1 and CDR2 are SQVTM and ANQGSEA. V lost 3 bases and J 0 bases, leaving 5 bases between the germline ends. This CDR3 region has 12 residues.